These 3 T cell receptor beta chains share one sample of origin, sequenced in a study of cytotoxic CD8 clonotypes in ibrutinib-treated CLL (dated by TCRdb to 2020 to 2022). Library preparation was by the immunoSEQ multiplex PCR assay. TCRdb stores this immuneACCESS table with in-frame sequences only. Part of the clones is absent; in the studies checked, under half of the shortfall reflects unresolved V genes, and no reason is known for the rest. For this sample the table gives a few hundred thousand clones, of which 70% were detected only once. Of the sample, approximately 15% is held by the ten largest clones. In the paper's terms, the time point label means: around 25 months on ibrutinib. The sequences come from PBMCs, collected after 24 months of ibrutinib treatment. These receptors were collected from a human donor with chronic lymphocytic leukemia.

This chain uses TRBV5-6 with TRBJ2-3, with 8 bases aligning to TRBD2. CDR1 is SGHDT, CDR2 YYEEEE, per germline. J lost 2 bases, V lost 2 bases, and 4 bases had no gene match. The CDR3 extends over 15 amino acids. This chain's CDR3 is CASSFQLADTDTQYF. The DNA for the CDR3 is TGTGCCAGCAGCTTCCAACTAGCGGACACAGATACGCAGTATTTT.

The J gene is TRBJ2-1, the V gene TRBV6-5; no reliable D call. The germline V gene has CDR1 MNHEY and CDR2 SVGAGI. CDR3 length: 13 amino acids. With 2 bases removed from V and 4 bases from J, the gap between germline ends came to 6 bases. CDR3 nucleotides: TGTGCCAGCAGTTACGGGCTATACAATGAGCAGTTCTTC. This gives the protein CASSYGLYNEQFF.

This chain connects TRBV27 to TRBJ2-3; 9 bases align to TRBD1. In germline, CDR1 is MNHEY, CDR2 SMNVEV (reference sequence). V was clipped by 1 base and J by 3 bases; unmatched bases: 5. The CDR3 sequence is 16 residues long. In nucleotides, the CDR3 is TGTGCCAGCAGTTTATGGTCGGGACAGGGTACAGATACGCAGTATTTT. It translates to CASSLWSGQGTDTQYF.